These T cell receptor beta chains were read from a single sample in a study of T-cell memory formation after mild COVID-19. TCRdb reanalysed the 5' RACE reads using MiXCR and keeps one entry per CDR3 protein. Among 550,000 to 700,000 distinct CDR3 sequences listed, roughly a sixth were seen once. Sequenced input: PBMCs or a T cell subset sorted from them (not recorded which). All receptors come from an adult woman who had mild COVID-19 (a few samples of this study predate the infection). Cell type and time point are not known. CDR3s include the opening cysteine and the closing phenylalanine or tryptophan. D genes are given only for firm matches. A row's size may be missing; if present it is once, few, many or a size class.

>TRBJ2-7|few|TRBV29-1|-
CSVDGSSYEQYF
TGCAGCGTTGACGGGAGCTCCTACGAGCAGTACTTC
>TRBJ1-2|-|TRBV20-1|-
CSAGKGLNYGYTF
TGCAGTGCTGGCAAGGGCCTCAACTATGGCTACACCTTC
>TRBJ2-7|-|TRBV27|-
CASSQPPGLEQYF
TGTGCCAGCAGTCAACCCCCAGGGCTCGAGCAGTACTTC
>TRBJ2-1|many|TRBV7-3|-
CASSLGQDYNEQFF
TGTGCCAGCAGCTTAGGCCAGGACTACAATGAGCAGTTCTTC
>TRBJ2-2|few|TRBV6-4|-
CASSTGQSTGELFF
TGTGCCAGCAGTACGGGACAAAGCACCGGGGAGCTGTTTTTT
>TRBJ2-1|-|TRBV2|TRBD2
CASSDVTSGSNEQFF
TGTGCCAGCAGTGATGTGACTAGCGGCTCCAATGAGCAGTTCTTC
>TRBJ1-1|-|TRBV9|-
CASSVEVNTEAFF
TGTGCCAGCAGCGTAGAGGTGAACACTGAAGCTTTCTTT
>TRBJ2-7|few|TRBV20-1|-
CSANPSPLIYEQYF
TGCAGTGCAAATCCCTCGCCATTGATATACGAGCAGTACTTC
>TRBJ2-7|few|TRBV9|TRBD1
CASSVWGTASSYEQYF
TGTGCCAGCAGCGTATGGGGGACAGCCTCTTCGTACGAGCAGTACTTC
>TRBJ1-2|few|TRBV5-1|-
CASSLNRAGYGYTF
TGCGCCAGCAGCTTGAACAGGGCGGGATATGGCTACACCTTC
>TRBJ2-3|-|TRBV7-9|-
CASSLIVGETDTQYF
TGTGCCAGCAGCCTTATAGTGGGAGAGACAGATACGCAGTATTTT
>TRBJ2-7|-|TRBV29-1|TRBD1
CSVLGQGSYEQYF
TGCAGCGTGCTGGGACAGGGGTCCTACGAGCAGTACTTC
>TRBJ2-7|-|TRBV4-1|TRBD2
CASSPTRLAGAYEQYF
TGCGCCAGCAGCCCTACTCGACTAGCGGGGGCCTACGAGCAGTACTTC
>TRBJ1-2|-|TRBV20-1|-
CSARDQGPDSRSNYGYTF
TGCAGTGCTAGAGATCAAGGTCCCGACAGCCGATCTAACTATGGCTACACCTTC
>TRBJ2-3|few|TRBV28|TRBD1
CASSFPDRATDTQYF
TGTGCCAGCAGTTTTCCCGACAGGGCCACAGATACGCAGTATTTT
>TRBJ2-3|-|TRBV7-8|-
CASSPLGPDTQYF
TGTGCCAGCAGCCCCCTGGGGCCAGATACGCAGTATTTT
>TRBJ1-1|few|TRBV12-3/TRBV12-4|-
CASRQSSRTEAFF
TGTGCCAGCAGGCAATCCTCACGAACAGAAGCTTTCTTT
>TRBJ1-2|few|TRBV6-5|TRBD1
CASSYSDRAGVYTF
TGTGCCAGCAGTTACTCGGACAGGGCCGGCGTCTACACCTTC
>TRBJ1-1|few|TRBV7-2|-
CASSLGGWNKEAFF
TGTGCCAGCAGCTTAGGGGGTTGGAATAAAGAAGCTTTCTTT
>TRBJ2-3|few|TRBV7-9|-
CASSGETIGGEDTDTQYF
TGTGCCAGCAGCGGGGAGACTATAGGGGGAGAGGACACAGATACGCAGTATTTT
>TRBJ1-2|-|TRBV7-2|TRBD1
CASSLFGTALSGYTF
TGTGCCAGCAGCTTATTTGGGACAGCCCTTTCTGGCTACACCTTC
>TRBJ2-1|-|TRBV11-2|-
CASSLEAAGPPFF
TGTGCCAGCAGCTTAGAGGCAGCGGGTCCTCCGTTCTTC
>TRBJ1-1|few|TRBV28|-
CASSLQVTNTEAFF
TGTGCCAGCAGTTTACAGGTTACGAACACTGAAGCTTTCTTT
>TRBJ1-1|-|TRBV4-1|-
CASSPPTDGHLNTEAFF
TGCGCCAGCAGCCCCCCGACTGACGGGCACTTGAACACTGAAGCTTTCTTT
>TRBJ2-3|-|TRBV6-4|TRBD2
CASSTREGLTDTQYF
TGTGCCAGCAGTACCCGGGAGGGCCTAACAGATACGCAGTATTTT
>TRBJ1-6|few|TRBV5-4|-
CASRESGSRVYSPLHF
TGTGCCAGCAGAGAATCAGGGTCACGAGTTTATTCACCCCTCCACTTT
>TRBJ1-1|few|TRBV7-6|TRBD1
CASSSPRQGLVTEAFF
TGTGCCAGCAGCTCCCCCAGACAGGGGCTAGTCACTGAAGCTTTCTTT
>TRBJ1-5|-|TRBV20-1|-
CSARPGSSNQPQHF
TGCAGTGCTAGACCGGGCAGTAGCAATCAGCCCCAGCATTTT
>TRBJ1-5|few|TRBV19|-
CASRPGWDGGGQPQHF
TGTGCCAGTAGGCCAGGTTGGGACGGAGGCGGTCAGCCCCAGCATTTT
>TRBJ1-1|-|TRBV7-9|-
CASSLAGGAFF
TGTGCCAGCAGCTTAGCAGGGGGGGCTTTCTTT
>TRBJ2-3|-|TRBV6-5|-
CDSSYFDGTARGDTQYF
TGTGACAGCAGTTACTTTGACGGGACGGCAAGGGGGGATACGCAGTATTTT
>TRBJ2-3|-|TRBV7-6|-
CASSLGPQSPSTDTQYF
TGTGCCAGCAGCTTGGGCCCCCAGTCTCCAAGCACAGATACGCAGTATTTT
>TRBJ1-6|few|TRBV7-2|TRBD1
CASSSGQGQSLHF
TGTGCCAGCAGCTCTGGACAGGGTCAGTCCCTCCACTTT
>TRBJ2-1|few|TRBV29-1|TRBD2
CSVQAGVREQFF
TGCAGCGTCCAAGCGGGAGTCCGTGAGCAGTTCTTC
>TRBJ2-2|few|TRBV5-1|-
CASRSGGNTGELFF
TGCGCCAGCAGGTCTGGGGGCAACACCGGGGAGCTGTTTTTT
>TRBJ2-1|few|TRBV3-1|TRBD2
CASSHERLAGYSNEQFF
TGTGCCAGCAGCCATGAAAGACTAGCGGGGTATTCCAATGAGCAGTTCTTC
>TRBJ2-7|-|TRBV5-4|-
CASSPHDRYEQYF
TGTGCCAGCAGCCCACATGACCGATACGAGCAGTACTTC
>TRBJ2-1|-|TRBV20-1|-
CSALGASSYNEQFF
TGCAGTGCCCTAGGGGCAAGCTCCTACAATGAGCAGTTCTTC
>TRBJ2-3|-|TRBV24-1|-
CATSDPFRGIGWDTQYF
TGTGCCACCAGTGACCCTTTTAGGGGGATAGGATGGGATACGCAGTATTTT
>TRBJ1-1|-|TRBV30|TRBD1
CAWTTTLRDRVNTEAFF
TGTGCCTGGACCACCACTCTTCGGGACAGGGTGAACACTGAAGCTTTCTTT
>TRBJ2-3|few|TRBV9|TRBD2
CASSVEAGTSGRSDTQYF
TGTGCCAGCAGCGTAGAGGCCGGGACTAGCGGGAGATCAGATACGCAGTATTTT
>TRBJ2-7|few|TRBV18|-
CASSPEAGNTLQYF
TGTGCCAGCTCACCTGAGGCAGGGAATACGTTGCAGTACTTC
>TRBJ2-2|few|TRBV18|TRBD2
CASSPGTSAGELFF
TGTGCCAGCTCACCAGGGACTAGTGCCGGGGAGCTGTTTTTT
>TRBJ2-1|few|TRBV27|-
CASIALSWTTKRPYNEQFF
TGTGCCAGCATCGCCTTGAGTTGGACTACCAAAAGGCCCTACAATGAGCAGTTCTTC
>TRBJ2-6|-|TRBV5-1|-
CASMGLDGANVLTF
TGCGCCAGCATGGGGTTGGATGGGGCCAACGTCCTGACTTTC
>TRBJ2-1|-|TRBV24-1|-
CATSDPGTGNEQFF
TGTGCCACCAGTGATCCCGGGACGGGTAATGAGCAGTTCTTC
>TRBJ1-1|-|TRBV12-5|-
CASGPYRGAEAFF
TGTGCTAGTGGTCCTTACAGAGGCGCTGAAGCTTTCTTT
>TRBJ1-2|-|TRBV29-1|-
CSVEWLSGHVLGTDYGYTF
TGCAGCGTTGAATGGTTGTCGGGACATGTACTAGGAACGGACTATGGCTACACCTTC
>TRBJ1-2|-|TRBV20-1|TRBD1
CSAIPGQATFNYGYTF
TGCAGTGCTATTCCGGGACAGGCGACATTTAACTATGGCTACACCTTC
>TRBJ2-5|many|TRBV5-1|-
CASSLYQETQYF
TGTGCCAGCAGCTTGTACCAAGAGACCCAGTACTTC
>TRBJ2-1|once|TRBV7-9|-
CASSKRVDEQFF
TGTGCCAGCAGCAAGAGGGTGGATGAGCAGTTCTTC
>TRBJ1-1|many|TRBV5-1|-
CASSLLVNTEAFF
TGTGCCAGCAGCTTACTGGTGAACACTGAAGCTTTCTTT
>TRBJ1-2|-|TRBV25-1|TRBD1
CASSEFGRGLYGYTF
TGTGCCAGCAGTGAATTCGGGAGGGGGCTATATGGCTACACCTTC